This TCR beta chain was profiled in a study of T cells after yellow fever vaccination. Study-level results: Any FACS-sorted repertoire could hold abundant clonotypes that contaminate it from the bulk population. Peak timing came faster in the weaker secondary response, day 5 versus 15.

TCRdb used MiXCR to reprocess the 5' RACE reads, holding one entry per CDR3 protein. The sample has hundreds of thousands of distinct CDR3 sequences; 8.7% are singletons. Germline V gene lookup returns CDR1 MGHRA and CDR2 YSYEKL. V lost 4 bases, J lost 3 bases, and 7 bases stayed unmatched. The CDR3 sequence is 15 residues long. A note on this clonotype: The antigen is not known.

This sequence was found in a man between 18 and 29 years old who received the YFV17D yellow fever vaccine. The specimen comprised PBMCs, sampled on the day of the first yellow fever vaccination. This rearrangement joins TRBV4-1 to TRBJ2-7; 9 nucleotides align to TRBD1. The CDR3 nucleotides read TGCGCCAGCAGCCCTAAGGGACAGGGATACTACGAGCAGTACTTC. Protein: CASSPKGQGYYEQYF.